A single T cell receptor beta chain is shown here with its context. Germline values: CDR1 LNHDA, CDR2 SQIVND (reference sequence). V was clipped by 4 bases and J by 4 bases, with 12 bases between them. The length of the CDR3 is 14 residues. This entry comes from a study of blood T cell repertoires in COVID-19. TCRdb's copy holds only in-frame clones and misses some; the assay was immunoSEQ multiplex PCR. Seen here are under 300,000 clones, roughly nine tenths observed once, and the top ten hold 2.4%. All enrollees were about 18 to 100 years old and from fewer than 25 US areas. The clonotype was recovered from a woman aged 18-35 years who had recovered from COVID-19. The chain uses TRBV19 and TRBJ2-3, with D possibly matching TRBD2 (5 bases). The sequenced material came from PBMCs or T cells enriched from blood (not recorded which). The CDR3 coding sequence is TGTGCCAGTAGTACCTCGAGGGCCCCAGATACGCAGTATTTT. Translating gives CASSTSRAPDTQYF.